This T cell receptor (beta chain) was recorded in a study of blood T cell repertoires in COVID-19. Across the whole study: COVID-19 samples from acute and convalescent phases originated in the United States, Italy and Spain. PBMCs, B-cell-depleted T cells, or T cells provided the cDNA or gDNA that made up the material.

Trimming took 1 base from V and 8 from J, leaving 14 bases between them. The CDR3 has 15 amino acids. CDR1 is LGHDT and CDR2 is YNNKEL in the germline V gene (reference sequence). Per the original data handling: Estimation of nucleated cell counts relied on the amplification of reference gene primers. Libraries were prepared by immunoSEQ multiplex PCR; TCRdb keeps only in-frame clonotypes and omits some of them. V and J calls plus clone size are reproduced from that table; the DNA served to infer D and trimming. The table shows more than 150,000 clones, with less than 95% occurring only once. Sequenced input: peripheral blood. This rearrangement joins TRBV3-1 (or the pseudogene TRBV3-2) to TRBJ1-4, with TRBD1 as a possible D gene (5 bases). The TCR was taken from a young man with COVID-19, enrolled during active disease. CDR3 nucleotides: TGTGCCAGCAGCCAAGCAGGGTTCTCTCCCGAAAAACTGTTTTTT. Residues: CASSQAGFSPEKLFF.